Following are 19 T cell receptor beta chains from one sample sequenced in a study of cytomegalovirus exposure and HLA in healthy donors. In the PCR, 60 Vbeta and 13 Jbeta primers were used. Profiled with immunoSEQ multiplex PCR; TCRdb holds only in-frame clones, not every one. Its clone listing holds just over 20,000 clones. Sequencing was carried out using PBMCs. Receptors originate from a man between 60 and 70 years old in good health and CMV-seropositive.

In DNA form, the CDR3 reads TGTGCCAGCAGTGAAGTCCCCGTTTACAGGACAGAACATACGCAGTATTTT. Translated, it gives CASSEVPVYRTEHTQYF. The chain uses TRBV6-1 and TRBJ2-3; weak D call: TRBD1 (6 bases). CDR1 is MNHNS, CDR2 SASEGT, per germline. V gave up 1 base and J gave up 7 bases, with 21 bases separating them. The CDR3 runs 17 residues.

J is TRBJ2-5 and V is TRBV5-1; D ambiguous. V was trimmed by 3 bases and J by 7 bases, leaving 13 bases between them. The CDR3 is 13 residues long. Germline lookup yields CDR1 SGHRS and CDR2 YFSETQ. Here the CDR3 reads CASSSVPSGTQYF. The CDR3 nucleotides read TGCGCCAGCAGCTCCGTCCCCTCCGGGACCCAGTACTTC.

V gene TRBV29-1 combines with J gene TRBJ2-6, with D unclear. Germline V lookup: CDR1 SQVTM, CDR2 ANQGSEA. This CDR3 has 16 amino acids. V was trimmed by 1 base and J by 1 base, leaving 11 bases between them. The CDR3 is CSVEGSGLSGANVLTF. For the CDR3, the DNA is TGCAGCGTTGAAGGGTCGGGTCTATCTGGGGCCAACGTCCTGACTTTC.

The V gene is TRBV7-2, the J gene TRBJ2-7; 8 positions match TRBD2. V gave up 3 bases and J gave up 3 bases; unmatched junction bases: 7. Per germline, CDR1 SGHTA and CDR2 FQGNSA. This CDR3 has 15 residues. In nucleotides, the CDR3 is TGTGCCAGCAGCTTCTCAGCGGGAGCTCACTACGAGCAGTACTTC. Its translation: CASSFSAGAHYEQYF.

The rearrangement uses TRBV28 and TRBJ1-4, with TRBD1 as a possible D gene (6 bases). The CDR3 covers 12 residues. The germline CDR1 and CDR2 sequences are MDHEN and SYDVKM. V shed 6 bases and J shed 7 bases, with 9 bases lying between them. The CDR3 nucleotides read TGTGCCAGCAGCCTACAGGGTGAAAAACTGTTTTTT. Translating it yields CASSLQGEKLFF.

Details on this clone: One end of the junction is discordant with germline, which a read error may explain. V and J are TRBV19 and TRBJ2-2; tentatively, D is TRBD1 or TRBD2 (6 bases each). Germline CDR1 LNHDA, CDR2 SQIVND (reference sequence). The CDR3 length is 16 residues. The CDR3 reads CASTIGGRANTGELFF. In DNA form, the CDR3 reads TGTGCCAGTACTATAGGGGGGCGTGCGAACACCGGGGAGCTGTTTTTT. The entire variable domain, with the rest obtained from reference TRBV19 and TRBJ2-2, is as follows: DGGITQSPKYLFRKEGQNVTLSCEQNLNHDAMYWYRQDPGQGLRLIYYSQIVNDFQKGDIAEGYSVSREKKESFPLTVTSAQKNPTAFYLCASTIGGRANTGELFFGEGSRLTVL.

The chain carries TRBV10-1 and TRBJ1-2; 7 nucleotides line up with TRBD1. The germline V gene encodes CDR1 WNHNN and CDR2 SYGVQD (reference sequence). The J segment lost 4 bases and the V segment lost 7 bases, leaving 18 bases of the junction unmatched. The length of the CDR3 is 17 residues. Here the CDR3 DNA reads TGCGCCAGCAAGGGTCCCTCGGACAGGCCTGACACCTATGGCTACACCTTC. This encodes CASKGPSDRPDTYGYTF.

The chain employs TRBV7-9 and TRBJ1-1, with TRBD1 matching 10 bases. V trimming: 7 bases; J trimming: 4 bases; junction bases outside the gene matches: 6. CDR3 length: 14 amino acids. The germline gives CDR1 SEHNR, CDR2 FQNEAQ (reference sequence). CDR3 residues: CASTTDRGVTEAFF. The CDR3 DNA sequence: TGTGCCAGCACGACGGACAGGGGGGTCACTGAAGCTTTCTTT.

The genes are TRBV29-1 and TRBJ2-1; the match to TRBD2 covers 7 bases. This CDR3 contains 12 residues. CDR1 and CDR2 from the germline V gene are SQVTM and ANQGSEA. V dropped 8 bases and J dropped 2; count of bases not matched to a gene: 3. The CDR3 DNA follows: TGCAGCTCTAGCGGAACCTACAATGAGCAGTTCTTC. It yields the protein CSSSGTYNEQFF.

The rearrangement links TRBV6-5 to TRBJ1-5; TRBD1 aligns across 10 bases. The CDR3 covers 15 residues. Germline trimming cut 0 bases from V and 6 bases from J; bases unmatched to any gene: 2. Germline V gives CDR1 MNHEY, CDR2 SVGAGI. The CDR3 DNA is TGTGCCAGCAGTTACTCGGGACAGGGGAGTCAGCCCCAGCATTTT. Amino acid sequence: CASSYSGQGSQPQHF.

The rearrangement links TRBV5-1 to TRBJ1-2; D is uncertain. The V end was cut by 0 bases, the J end by 0 bases, with 6 bases between. Germline CDR1 reads SGHRS; CDR2 reads YFSETQ. The CDR3 is 14 amino acids. The CDR3 loop is CASSLGQSNYGYTF. CDR3 nucleotide sequence: TGCGCCAGCAGCTTGGGGCAGTCTAACTATGGCTACACCTTC.

This sequence joins TRBV5-1 and TRBJ2-6, with 8 nucleotides matching TRBD2. Losses at the gene ends were 4 bases for V and 2 bases for J; bases not matched to a gene: 5. In germline, CDR1 is SGHRS, CDR2 YFSETQ. This CDR3 has 16 residues. The CDR3 nucleotides are TGCGCCAGCAGCAGGGAAGCGGGAGCTGGGGCCAACGTCCTGACTTTC. Translated, it gives CASSREAGAGANVLTF.

The chain carries TRBV25-1 and TRBJ2-2; D is possibly TRBD1 (6 bases). Trimming removed 5 bases from V and 2 bases from J, with 15 bases in between. The CDR3 loop spans 16 amino acids. The germline V gene has CDR1 MGHDK and CDR2 SYGVNS. The CDR3 nucleotides are TGTGCCAGCAGTTATTCCCGGACAGCAAACACCGGGGAGCTGTTTTTT. Protein product: CASSYSRTANTGELFF.

The chain uses TRBV5-1 and TRBJ2-1, with D perhaps TRBD2 (5 bases). CDR1 is SGHRS and CDR2 is YFSETQ in the germline V gene. V dropped 8 bases and J dropped 5 bases, with 17 bases sitting between them. This CDR3 region has 14 residues. CDR3 sequence: CASGPGITDNEQFF. CDR3 nucleotide sequence: TGCGCCAGTGGACCGGGAATCACCGACAATGAGCAGTTCTTC.

The chain has TRBV5-1 and TRBJ2-7, with unresolved D. Germline V gene sequence: CDR1 SGHRS, CDR2 YFSETQ. The CDR3 extends over 14 amino acids. V shed 0 bases and J shed 2 bases, with 9 bases lying between them. This chain's CDR3 is CASSLAGHTYEQYF. CDR3 nucleotide sequence: TGCGCCAGCAGCTTGGCTGGCCATACCTACGAGCAGTACTTC.

This chain joins TRBV28 and TRBJ2-5; 7 nucleotides align to TRBD2. CDR1 MDHEN and CDR2 SYDVKM come from the germline V gene. The V segment lost 8 bases and the J segment 0 bases; nucleotides outside the gene matches: 9. This CDR3 region has 15 residues. CDR3 sequence (DNA): TGTGCCAGCCGCTCGGGGGGTTTGTACCAAGAGACCCAGTACTTC. Protein: CASRSGGLYQETQYF.

The chain is built from TRBV7-2 and TRBJ2-2; D is perhaps TRBD1 (5 bases). V was trimmed by 5 bases and J by 6 bases, leaving 10 bases between them. This CDR3 has 13 residues. CDR1 is SGHTA and CDR2 is FQGNSA in the germline V gene. CDR3 region: CASSPYRSGELFF. The CDR3 DNA reads as TGTGCCAGCAGCCCCTACAGGTCCGGGGAGCTGTTTTTT. Full variable domain (remainder filled in from reference TRBV7-2 and TRBJ2-2): GAGVSQSPSNKVTEKGKDVELRCDPISGHTALYWYRQSLGQGLEFLIYFQGNSAPDKSGLPSDRFSAERTGGSVSTLTIQRTQQEDSAVYLCASSPYRSGELFFGEGSRLTVL.

This chain uses TRBV2 with TRBJ2-7, with 9 bases matching TRBD1. The V and J ends lost 7 bases and 0 bases, in that order; junction bases with no gene match: 4. Germline CDR1 reads SNHLY; CDR2 reads FYNNEI. The CDR3 extends over 14 amino acids. The CDR3 DNA reads as TGTGCCAGCATGAGGACAGGGGACTCCTACGAGCAGTACTTC. Its translation is CASMRTGDSYEQYF.

The chain carries TRBV5-6 and TRBJ1-5; D is undetermined. Germline V gene data show CDR1 as SGHDT and CDR2 as YYEEEE. The germline V and J ends were trimmed by 4 bases and 4 bases, with 9 bases remaining between them. The CDR3 loop spans 13 amino acids. The CDR3 reads CASSPGGNQPQHF. The CDR3 DNA sequence: TGTGCCAGCAGCCCCGGAGGGAATCAGCCCCAGCATTTT.